The text below deals with one TCR beta chain. The antigen remains unidentified. Treatment of the sample: oral pan-JAK inhibitor, 5-10 mg twice daily. The entry originates in a study of CD8+ T cells in alopecia areata. Study-level results: It was lesional scalp, especially alopecia totalis/universalis, that showed higher clonality than normal scalp.

The authors extracted RNA and reverse transcribed it into cDNA as the sequencing template. Only in-frame clones appear in the TCRdb table, and some are missing; sequencing was by immunoSEQ multiplex PCR. The table has some 200,000 clones, roughly 60% seen once. In germline, CDR1 is LNHDA, CDR2 SQIVND (reference sequence). V lost 4 bases to trimming and J lost 10 bases, with 14 bases between them. This CDR3 has 13 amino acids. The rearrangement uses TRBV19 and TRBJ2-1; D is ambiguous. The receptor was isolated from a human donor with alopecia areata. Sequenced here: CD4+ T cells sorted from blood, sampled at week 24, from a patient treated with tofacitinib. CDR3 DNA: TGTGCCAGTAGTAGTGGACCCCAGCAGGAGCAGTTCTTC. Amino acids: CASSSGPQQEQFF.